This T cell receptor beta chain was documented in a study of blood T cell repertoires in COVID-19. Here immunoSEQ multiplex PCR was the method, and the copy in TCRdb shows in-frame clones only, minus some. The repertoire has 120,000 to 150,000 clones, approximately 89% of them found once; the top ten carry around a quarter. The CDR3 extends over 14 amino acids. J was trimmed by 1 base and V by 6 bases; bases with no gene match: 3. CDR1 and CDR2 from the germline V gene are ENHRY and SYGVKD. The chain carries TRBV10-3 and TRBJ1-2; 9 bases agree with TRBD1. The sequence was obtained from a human donor in a cohort sampled during active COVID-19. Material: peripheral blood. CDR3 nucleotides: TGTGCCATCAGCCCGGGACAGGGTAACTATGGCTACACCTTC. As protein: CAISPGQGNYGYTF.